This TCR beta chain comes out of a study of memory CD4+ T cells and cytomegalovirus serostatus. Single viable CD3+CD4+CD8-CD45RO+ cells were sorted as the memory CD4+ T cells. Repertoires were generated with immunoSEQ multiplex PCR, while TCRdb's copy carries only in-frame clones and drops some. The table lists about 61,000 clones, 75% to 90% of them singletons, with around 0.9% in the top ten. Source material: memory CD4+ T cells from blood. This clonotype was obtained from an adult in good health and CMV-seronegative.

CDR3 DNA: TGCGCCAGCCACGGACAGATTAACTATGGCTACACCTTC. Protein sequence: CASHGQINYGYTF. V gene TRBV5-1 combines with J gene TRBJ1-2; weak D call: TRBD1 (6 bases). CDR1 is SGHRS, CDR2 YFSETQ, per germline. The CDR3 is 13 amino acids. With 7 bases removed from V and 1 base from J, the gap between germline ends came to 11 bases.